These 30 T cell receptor beta chains share one sample of origin, sequenced in a study of blood T cell repertoires in COVID-19 (TCRdb year 2020). The receptor library was made with the immunoSEQ multiplex PCR assay. Imported from immuneACCESS, the table was reduced by TCRdb to in-frame sequences with V and J called. These copies leave out some clones; in studies compared against another copy, an unresolved V gene accounts for under half, and the cause of the remainder is not known. The sample records 320,000 or so clones, more than 85% of which are singletons. The ten top clones hold about 0.93% of the sample. Sequenced sample: PBMCs or T cells enriched from blood (not recorded which). These receptors came from a woman aged 30 to 39 who had recovered from COVID-19.

The rearrangement joins TRBV27 to TRBJ1-4, with D hard to call. This CDR3 region has 12 residues. CDR1 is MNHEY, CDR2 SMNVEV, per germline (reference sequence). The V gene lost 5 bases and the J gene lost 8 bases, with 9 bases spanning the gap. The CDR3 reads CASSPLGEKLFF. CDR3 nucleotide sequence: TGTGCCAGCAGTCCCCTCGGGGAAAAACTGTTTTTT.

This chain links TRBV21-1 with TRBJ2-7; the D segment call TRBD1 is taken from the table without a DNA check. TRBV21-1 constitutes a pseudogene. The CDR3 runs to 17 residues. The CDR3 sequence: CASSKPMDRPSSYEQYF. The CDR3 bases are TGTGCCAGCAGCAAACCGATGGACAGGCCAAGCTCCTACGAGCAGTACTTC.

As concerns this clone: At the DNA level, this CDR3 is encoded by other sequences in the same sample as well. V usage is TRBV5-4 and J usage is TRBJ2-1, with 12 bases aligning to TRBD2. V lost 4 bases to trimming and J lost 7 bases; unmatched junction nucleotides: 6. The CDR3 consists of 15 residues. The germline gives CDR1 SGHNT, CDR2 YYREEE (reference sequence). The CDR3 nucleotides are TGTGCCAGCAGCCTAGGACTAGCGGGGCGGAATGAGCAGTTCTTC. Translating it yields CASSLGLAGRNEQFF.

The chain employs TRBV28 and TRBJ2-3; possibly TRBD2 for D (6 bases). The germline V gene encodes CDR1 MDHEN and CDR2 SYDVKM. CDR3 length equals 11 residues. Trimming took 8 bases from V and 7 from J, leaving 10 bases between them. The CDR3 protein is CASRGGNTQYF. The CDR3 DNA reads TGTGCCAGCCGGGGAGGAAATACGCAGTATTTT.

The chain employs TRBV2 and TRBJ1-2, with D possibly matching TRBD1 (6 bases). V dropped 6 bases and J dropped 0 bases, with 20 bases sitting between them. CDR1 is SNHLY and CDR2 is FYNNEI in the germline V gene. The CDR3 spans 17 residues. The CDR3 nucleotides read TGTGCCAGCAGGACTCCCACCGACAGGATCGCTAACTATGGCTACACCTTC. Amino acid sequence: CASRTPTDRIANYGYTF.

V is TRBV5-4 and J is TRBJ1-6; 8 bases match TRBD1. Germline CDR1 SGHNT, CDR2 YYREEE (reference sequence). V was pared by 1 base and J by 1 base, with 10 bases of the junction left unmatched. This CDR3 has 19 amino acids. CDR3 in amino acids: CASSLSGTGGGSYNSPLHF. Here the CDR3 DNA reads TGTGCCAGCAGCTTGAGCGGTACAGGGGGTGGATCCTATAATTCACCCCTCCACTTT.

In its sample, this clone was seen once. The chain carries TRBV19 and TRBJ1-5; D is unresolved. The CDR3 runs 16 residues. The V and J ends lost 9 bases and 0 bases respectively, with 18 bases between them. Germline assignment: CDR1 LNHDA and CDR2 SQIVND (reference sequence). The CDR3 DNA reads TGTGCCAGCTCCTTAATTACTCACCTTAGCAATCAGCCCCAGCATTTT. This codes for CASSLITHLSNQPQHF.

The chain has TRBV6-5 and TRBJ1-2, with D hard to call. V lost 6 bases, J lost 1 base, and 12 bases lay in between. The CDR3 has 14 amino acids. Germline assignment: CDR1 MNHEY and CDR2 SVGAGI. CDR3 in DNA: TGTGCCAGCAGGAGGACGGAGGTTAACTATGGCTACACCTTC. As protein: CASRRTEVNYGYTF.

V is TRBV9 and J is TRBJ1-2; D possibly corresponds to TRBD1 (5 bases). CDR1 is SGDLS, CDR2 YYNGEE, per germline. The CDR3 runs to 19 residues. Trimming took 4 bases from V and 3 from J, leaving 28 bases between them. The CDR3 bases are TGTGCCAGCAGCACACCCGTGGGGGGAGAACGGGCCGCAGACTATGGCTACACCTTC. This gives the protein CASSTPVGGERAADYGYTF.

This chain uses TRBV5-6 with TRBJ1-4; the D gene is possibly TRBD1 (5 bases). Germline V gives CDR1 SGHDT, CDR2 YYEEEE. This CDR3 region has 15 residues. Trimming removed 6 bases at V and 8 bases at J, with 20 bases between. CDR3 amino acids: CASTAGTPKGEKLFF. CDR3 nucleotide sequence: TGTGCCAGCACCGCCGGGACTCCTAAGGGAGAAAAACTGTTTTTT.

The chain combines TRBV12-5 with TRBJ2-5; TRBD2 might be the D (7 bases). The CDR3 sequence is 13 residues long. V was shortened by 2 bases and J by 6 bases, with 10 bases between the two germline ends. Looked up from germline, CDR1 is LGHNT and CDR2 is FRNRAP. DNA of the CDR3: TGTGCTAGTGGTTTGACGGGGGGCCAGACCCAGTACTTC. Translation: CASGLTGGQTQYF.

The chain uses TRBV27 and TRBJ2-3, with 11 bases matching TRBD2. In germline, CDR1 is MNHEY, CDR2 SMNVEV (reference sequence). CDR3 length: 18 residues. V shed 5 bases, J shed 1 base, and the junction held 11 bases outside the gene matches. The CDR3: CASSIRIAGGPGTDTQYF. CDR3 sequence (DNA): TGTGCCAGCAGTATACGAATAGCGGGGGGGCCGGGCACAGATACGCAGTATTTT.

The chain uses TRBV30 and TRBJ1-5; 9 bases match TRBD1. Germline V gene lookup returns CDR1 GTSNPN and CDR2 SVGIG (reference sequence). Unmatched junction bases numbered 8, after V lost 0 bases and J lost 5 bases. This CDR3 comprises 16 residues. The CDR3: CAWSVPQTGGHQPQHF. The CDR3 DNA is TGTGCCTGGAGTGTACCGCAGACAGGGGGGCATCAGCCCCAGCATTTT. Full variable domain (rest looked up from reference TRBV30 and TRBJ1-5): SQTIHQWPATLVQPVGSPLSLECTVEGTSNPNLYWYRQAAGRGLQLLFYSVGIGQISSEVPQNLSASRPQDRQFILSSKKLLLSDSGFYLCAWSVPQTGGHQPQHFGDGTRLSIL.

The chain joins TRBV5-1 to TRBJ1-2; 8 nucleotides align to TRBD1. Germline CDR1 SGHRS, CDR2 YFSETQ. CDR3 size: 16 residues. J lost 3 bases, V lost 0 bases, and 7 bases had no gene match. The CDR3 is CASSLGRTGRDYGYTF. CDR3 sequence (DNA): TGCGCCAGCAGCTTGGGTCGGACAGGGAGGGACTATGGCTACACCTTC.

This chain uses TRBV19 with TRBJ1-1; weak D call: TRBD1 (5 bases). CDR1 is LNHDA and CDR2 is SQIVND in the germline V gene (reference sequence). The CDR3 length is 14 residues. The V end lost 7 bases, the J end lost 6 bases, and 18 bases lay between the germline ends. CDR3 sequence (DNA): TGTGCCAGTATAGCGGGGGTAAAGGTTTCTGAAGCTTTCTTT. Amino acid sequence: CASIAGVKVSEAFF.

V is TRBV5-1 and J is TRBJ2-2, with 9 bases that match TRBD1. Trimming took 4 bases from V and 2 from J; bases not matched to a gene: 3. CDR1 and CDR2 (germline): SGHRS, YFSETQ. The CDR3 runs 15 residues. This chain's CDR3 is CASSDTGGNTGELFF. CDR3 nucleotide sequence: TGCGCCAGCAGCGACACAGGGGGCAACACCGGGGAGCTGTTTTTT.

V gene TRBV23-1 combines with J gene TRBJ2-7; 7 nucleotides align to TRBD1. TRBV23-1 is labeled an ORF, and its function is uncertain. The CDR3 length is 18 residues. Losses at the gene ends were 0 bases for V and 1 base for J; bases not matched to a gene: 12. In nucleotides, the CDR3 is TGCGCCAGCAGTCAATCCATAACTCCGGGACAGATATCCTACGAGCAGTACTTC. This codes for CASSQSITPGQISYEQYF.

The chain joins TRBV12-3 or TRBV12-4 to TRBJ2-7, with a weak D call TRBD2 (5 bases). Trimming cost V 3 bases and J 3 bases, with 9 bases left between them. The CDR3 loop spans 13 amino acids. CDR3 amino acids: CASSLSGYYEQYF. Here the CDR3 DNA reads TGTGCCAGCAGTTTGTCGGGGTACTACGAGCAGTACTTC.

This clone was observed once. This chain connects TRBV7-9 to TRBJ1-2, with D possibly TRBD1 on 5 matching bases. V was cut by 2 bases and J by 6 bases, with 7 bases left in between. Germline V gene sequence: CDR1 SEHNR, CDR2 FQNEAQ (reference sequence). The CDR3 spans 12 residues. Written as DNA, the CDR3 is TGTGCCAGCAGCTTAAACAGGCATGGCTACACCTTC. Protein product: CASSLNRHGYTF.

This sequence joins TRBV11-3 and TRBJ1-1; D may be TRBD1 (6 bases). The CDR3 has 14 amino acids. V dropped 0 bases and J dropped 5 bases, with 10 bases sitting between them. CDR1 is SGHNT and CDR2 is YENEEA in the germline V gene. For the CDR3, the DNA is TGTGCCAGCAGCTTAGATTCAGGGGCGACTGAAGCTTTCTTT. Its protein is CASSLDSGATEAFF.

V usage is TRBV28 and J usage is TRBJ2-7; D is perhaps TRBD2 (6 bases). V lost 5 bases to trimming and J lost 4 bases, with 12 bases between them. CDR3 size: 13 residues. The germline V gene encodes CDR1 MDHEN and CDR2 SYDVKM. The CDR3 DNA sequence: TGTGCCAGCAGTACCGGGACTTCTTACGAGCAGTACTTC. The encoded protein is CASSTGTSYEQYF.

This chain links TRBV2 with TRBJ2-7; D is ambiguous. This CDR3 spans 10 amino acids. Looked up from germline, CDR1 is SNHLY and CDR2 is FYNNEI. With 10 bases removed from V and 6 bases from J, the gap between germline ends came to 10 bases. The CDR3 DNA is TGTGCCATTCATACCGGCGAGCAGTACTTC. It specifies CAIHTGEQYF.

The chain combines TRBV12-3 or TRBV12-4 with TRBJ1-2; weak D call: TRBD1 (5 bases). Trimming removed 5 bases from V and 2 bases from J, with 9 bases in between. The CDR3 sequence is 13 residues long. In DNA, the CDR3 is TGTGCCAGCAGTCTGGACACGAACTATGGCTACACCTTC. It encodes CASSLDTNYGYTF.

The chain links TRBV12-3 or TRBV12-4 to TRBJ1-1, with a weak D call TRBD1 (6 bases). The V gene lost 6 bases and the J gene lost 4 bases, with 12 bases spanning the gap. The CDR3 has 13 amino acids. CDR3 amino acids: CASRIRGGTEAFF. The DNA for the CDR3 is TGTGCCAGCAGGATCAGGGGCGGCACTGAAGCTTTCTTT.

The table lists this clone with a count of one. V and J are TRBV18 and TRBJ1-1; no definite D call. The CDR3 covers 16 residues. V was pared by 3 bases and J by 1 base, with 15 bases between. Germline V gives CDR1 KGHSH, CDR2 LQKENI. CDR3 DNA sequence: TGTGCCAGCTCACCTATCGTCCGGGAGAGGAACACTGAAGCTTTCTTT. This encodes CASSPIVRERNTEAFF.

The CDR3 region has the DNA TGTGCCAGCAGTGAAATGCTGCTAGCGGGGGGCCAAGAGACCCAGTACTTC. It encodes CASSEMLLAGGQETQYF. The V call is TRBV2, the J call TRBJ2-5; 11 nucleotides align to TRBD2. The germline CDR1 and CDR2 sequences are SNHLY and FYNNEI. With V trimmed by 2 bases and J by 1 base, 6 bases remained unmatched. The CDR3 is 17 amino acids.

The table lists this clone with a count of one. The DNA of the CDR3 is TGTGCCAGCAGTGAGTACTACACTGAAGCTTTCTTT. It encodes CASSEYYTEAFF. The chain has TRBV2 and TRBJ1-1; D unresolved. CDR1 SNHLY and CDR2 FYNNEI come from the germline V gene. V was cut by 3 bases and J by 3 bases, with 5 bases left in between. The CDR3 consists of 12 residues.

The chain has TRBV5-1 and TRBJ2-1; TRBD2 is a possible D gene (6 bases). Germline loops: CDR1 SGHRS, CDR2 YFSETQ. V was clipped by 3 bases and J by 3 bases, with 13 bases between them. The CDR3 extends over 15 amino acids. Here the CDR3 reads CASSSGRPNYNEQFF. CDR3 bases: TGCGCCAGCAGCTCAGGGAGGCCCAACTACAATGAGCAGTTCTTC. The full variable domain, its missing parts supplied by reference TRBV5-1 and TRBJ2-1, is KAGVTQTPRYLIKTRGQQVTLSCSPISGHRSVSWYQQTPGQGLQFLFEYFSETQRNKGNFPGRFSGRQFSNSRSEMNVSTLELGDSALYLCASSSGRPNYNEQFFGPGTRLTVL.

The V call is TRBV7-6, the J call TRBJ2-7; TRBD1 aligns across 10 bases. The germline CDR1 and CDR2 sequences are SGHVS and FNYEAQ. With V trimmed by 5 bases and J by 2 bases, 6 bases remained unmatched. The CDR3 totals 15 residues. The CDR3 DNA reads as TGTGCCAGCAGCCCCGGGACAGGGGTCACCTACGAGCAGTACTTC. Translation: CASSPGTGVTYEQYF. Complete variable domain (other parts from reference TRBV7-6 and TRBJ2-7): GAGVSQSPRYKVTKRGQDVALRCDPISGHVSLYWYRQALGQGPEFLTYFNYEAQQDKSGLPNDRFSAERPEGSISTLTIQRTEQRDSAMYRCASSPGTGVTYEQYFGPGTRLTVT.

This sequence joins TRBV9 and TRBJ1-2, with 7 bases aligning to TRBD1. V was pared by 6 bases and J by 6 bases, with 5 bases of the junction left unmatched. CDR1 and CDR2 (germline): SGDLS, YYNGEE. CDR3 length: 12 residues. This chain's CDR3 is CASNDRAHGYTF. CDR3 DNA: TGTGCCAGCAACGACAGGGCCCATGGCTACACCTTC.